The clone carrying this TCR beta chain was seen just once. Its matching antigen is unknown. The entry originates in a study of OX40 agonist ivuxolimab in advanced cancers. Broader study findings: At 0.1-3.0 mg/kg, partial responders had clonal expansion among the lowest observed. In the 0.1 to 3.0 mg/kg range, CD4+ and CD8+ blood T cells had expanded clonally by week 6.

Germline V gives CDR1 ENHRY, CDR2 SYGVKD. The CDR3 spans 16 residues. V was pared by 0 bases and J by 6 bases, with 14 bases between. Sequencing was performed with immunoSEQ multiplex PCR; in TCRdb, only in-frame clones are kept and a portion is missing. The sample carries about 96,000 clones, about 84% recorded once. The V call is TRBV10-3, the J call TRBJ2-2; D is undetermined. Sequenced material: CD4+ or CD8+ T cells sorted from blood, taken in a trial of the OX40 agonist ivuxolimab. This TCR was sampled from an adult with an advanced solid tumor such as melanoma, head and neck, liver or kidney cancer. The CDR3 loop is CAISESSQNEAGELFF. CDR3 nucleotides: TGTGCCATCAGTGAGTCGTCACAGAATGAGGCCGGGGAGCTGTTTTTT.